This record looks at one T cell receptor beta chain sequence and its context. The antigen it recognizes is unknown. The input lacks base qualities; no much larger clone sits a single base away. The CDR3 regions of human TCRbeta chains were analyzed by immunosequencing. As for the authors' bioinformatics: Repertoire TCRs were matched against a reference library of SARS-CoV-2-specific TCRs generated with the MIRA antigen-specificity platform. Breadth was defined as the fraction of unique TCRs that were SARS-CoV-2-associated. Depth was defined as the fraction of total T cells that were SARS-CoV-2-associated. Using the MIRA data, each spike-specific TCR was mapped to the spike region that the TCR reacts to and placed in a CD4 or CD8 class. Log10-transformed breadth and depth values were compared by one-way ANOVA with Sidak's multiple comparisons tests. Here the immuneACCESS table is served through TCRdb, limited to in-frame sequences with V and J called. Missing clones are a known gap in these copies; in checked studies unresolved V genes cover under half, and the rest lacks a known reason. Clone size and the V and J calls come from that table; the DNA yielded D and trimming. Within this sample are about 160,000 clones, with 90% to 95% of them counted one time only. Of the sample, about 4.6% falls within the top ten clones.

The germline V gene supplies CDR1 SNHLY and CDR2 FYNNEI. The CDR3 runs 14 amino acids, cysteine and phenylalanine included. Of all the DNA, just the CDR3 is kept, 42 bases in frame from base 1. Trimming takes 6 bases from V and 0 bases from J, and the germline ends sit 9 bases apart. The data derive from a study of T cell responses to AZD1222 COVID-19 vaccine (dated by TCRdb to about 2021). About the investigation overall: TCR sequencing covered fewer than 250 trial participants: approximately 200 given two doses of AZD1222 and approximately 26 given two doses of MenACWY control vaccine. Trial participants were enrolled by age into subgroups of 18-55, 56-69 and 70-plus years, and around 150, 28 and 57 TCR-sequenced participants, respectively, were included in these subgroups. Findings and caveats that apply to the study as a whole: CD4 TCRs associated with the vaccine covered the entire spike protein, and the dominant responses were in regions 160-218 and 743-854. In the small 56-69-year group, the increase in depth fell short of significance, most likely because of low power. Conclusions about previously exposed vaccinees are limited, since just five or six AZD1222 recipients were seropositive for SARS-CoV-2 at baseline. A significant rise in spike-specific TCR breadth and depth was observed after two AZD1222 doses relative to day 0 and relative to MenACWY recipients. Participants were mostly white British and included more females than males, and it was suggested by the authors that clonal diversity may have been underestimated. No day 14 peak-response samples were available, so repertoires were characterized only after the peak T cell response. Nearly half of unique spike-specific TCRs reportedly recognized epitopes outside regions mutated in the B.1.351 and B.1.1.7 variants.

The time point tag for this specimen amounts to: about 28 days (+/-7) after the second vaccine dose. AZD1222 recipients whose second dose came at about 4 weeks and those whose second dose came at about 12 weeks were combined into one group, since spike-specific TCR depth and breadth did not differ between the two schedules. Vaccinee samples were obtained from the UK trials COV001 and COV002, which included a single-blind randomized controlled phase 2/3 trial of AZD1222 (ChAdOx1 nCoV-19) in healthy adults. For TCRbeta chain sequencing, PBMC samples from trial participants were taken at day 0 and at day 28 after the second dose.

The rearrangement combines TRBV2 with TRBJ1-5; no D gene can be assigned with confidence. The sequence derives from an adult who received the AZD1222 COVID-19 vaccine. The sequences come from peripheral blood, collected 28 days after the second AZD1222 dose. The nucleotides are TGTGCCAGCAGCCCTGTAAATAGCAATCAGCCCCAGCATTTT. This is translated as CASSPVNSNQPQHF.